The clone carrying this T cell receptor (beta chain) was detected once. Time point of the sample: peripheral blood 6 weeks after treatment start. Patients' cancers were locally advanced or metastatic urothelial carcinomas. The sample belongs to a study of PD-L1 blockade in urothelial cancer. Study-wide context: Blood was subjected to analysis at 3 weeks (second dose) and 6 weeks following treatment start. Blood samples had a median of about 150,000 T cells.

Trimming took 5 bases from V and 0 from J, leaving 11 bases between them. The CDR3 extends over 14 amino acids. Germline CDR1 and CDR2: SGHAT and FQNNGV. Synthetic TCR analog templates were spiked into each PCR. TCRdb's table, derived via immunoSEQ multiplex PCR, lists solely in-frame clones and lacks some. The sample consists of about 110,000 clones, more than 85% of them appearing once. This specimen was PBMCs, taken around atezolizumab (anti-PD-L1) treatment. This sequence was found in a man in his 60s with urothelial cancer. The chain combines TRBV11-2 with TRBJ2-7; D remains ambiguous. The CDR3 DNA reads TGTGCCAGCAGCGGTACCTCCTACTCCTACGAGCAGTACTTC. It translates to CASSGTSYSYEQYF.